Each of the 14 T cell receptor beta chains below was sequenced from the same sample in a study of blood T cells in healthy people across ages. The second PCR ran about 6 to 11 cycles with a sample-barcoded 5' primer and J-beta primers. TCRdb re-derived calls from the 5' RACE reads in MiXCR, one entry per CDR3 protein. The sample lists 1.5 million to 2 million distinct CDR3 sequences; 28% were seen once. Sequenced sample: blood. These receptors all stem from a woman aged 25 to 39 in good health.

This chain joins TRBV5-1 and TRBJ1-1; D is unclear. V was trimmed by 0 bases and J by 4 bases, leaving 13 bases between them. The CDR3 is 15 amino acids. Germline V gives CDR1 SGHRS, CDR2 YFSETQ. This CDR3 is CASSLGGTRGTEAFF. The CDR3 coding sequence is TGCGCCAGCAGCTTGGGTGGAACCCGGGGCACTGAAGCTTTCTTT.

The chain recombines TRBV6-6 with TRBJ2-7; 8 nucleotides line up with TRBD1. The CDR3 has 14 residues. CDR1 MNHNY and CDR2 SVGAGI come from the germline V gene (reference sequence). V shed 6 bases, J shed 5 bases, and the junction held 9 bases outside the gene matches. This CDR3 is CASRETGEFNEQYF. Written as DNA, the CDR3 is TGTGCCAGCAGGGAGACAGGGGAGTTTAACGAGCAGTACTTC.

The chain is built from TRBV6-2 or TRBV6-3 and TRBJ2-5; TRBD1 might be the D (8 bases). The CDR3 consists of 18 residues. The V and J ends lost 2 bases and 3 bases respectively, with 22 bases between them. Germline V lookup: CDR1 MNHEY, CDR2 SVGEGT. The CDR3 region has the DNA TGTGCCAGCAGTTACCAGGGGGCCGGGAGGCCCCCAAAAGAGACCCAGTACTTC. As protein: CASSYQGAGRPPKETQYF.

In the case of this clonotype: This may be a read error, as it is one base from a much larger clone. This sequence joins TRBV29-1 and TRBJ2-5; tentatively, D is TRBD1 or TRBD2 (5 bases each). Germline values: CDR1 SQVTM, CDR2 ANQGSEA. The CDR3 contains 13 residues. Trimming pared 6 bases from V and 5 bases from J, leaving 16 bases between. CDR3 bases: TGCAGCGTGACACCCGAGGGGTGGGAGACCCAGTACTTC. Translated, it gives CSVTPEGWETQYF.

This clonotype appeared many times. V gene TRBV12-3 or TRBV12-4 combines with J gene TRBJ2-5; tentatively, D is TRBD2 (6 bases). Trimming removed 3 bases from V and 3 bases from J, with 14 bases in between. CDR3 length: 15 amino acids. In DNA form, the CDR3 reads TGTGCCAGCAGTTTTACCGGGGGATACAAAGAGACCCAGTACTTC. This encodes CASSFTGGYKETQYF.

This clonotype was counted at least ten times. V is TRBV6-5 and J is TRBJ1-1; no clear D gene. The CDR3 is made up of 12 amino acids. Trimming cost V 1 base and J 4 bases, with 4 bases left between them. Germline V gene sequence: CDR1 MNHEY, CDR2 SVGAGI. CDR3 sequence reads: CASSYLGTEAFF. The DNA for the CDR3 is TGTGCCAGCAGTTACTTGGGCACTGAAGCTTTCTTT.

This clonotype has just a few counts. V is TRBV7-2 and J is TRBJ2-7; D call uncertain. V was clipped by 4 bases and J by 6 bases, with 13 bases between them. CDR3 length: 13 amino acids. From germline, CDR1 is SGHTA and CDR2 FQGNSA. The CDR3 here is CASSWASQTEQYF. CDR3 in DNA: TGTGCCAGCAGCTGGGCCAGTCAGACCGAGCAGTACTTC.

There are a few counts of this clonotype. The genes are TRBV29-1 and TRBJ1-1; D gene ambiguous. Trimming removed 4 bases at V and 0 bases at J, with 6 bases between. CDR1 and CDR2 (germline): SQVTM, ANQGSEA. CDR3 size: 12 residues. CDR3 sequence (DNA): TGCAGCGTTGCCGACGTGAACACTGAAGCTTTCTTT. It codes for CSVADVNTEAFF.

This sequence joins TRBV2 and TRBJ1-2, with D uncertain. V was clipped by 7 bases and J by 4 bases, with 16 bases between them. The CDR3 extends over 14 amino acids. Per the germline V gene, CDR1 is SNHLY and CDR2 is FYNNEI. The DNA of the CDR3 is TGTGCCAGCAAGGTTCAGGCGTCTTCCTATGGCTACACCTTC. Protein: CASKVQASSYGYTF.

The chain links TRBV16 to TRBJ1-6; no definite D call. The CDR3 spans 14 residues. Per the germline V gene, CDR1 is KGHSY and CDR2 is FQNENV. The germline V and J ends were trimmed by 2 bases and 7 bases, with 9 bases remaining between them. CDR3 nucleotide sequence: TGTGCCAGCAGCCAACCCACAAGCAATTCACCCCTCCACTTT. Protein sequence: CASSQPTSNSPLHF.

The V call is TRBV18, the J call TRBJ1-1, with a possible D match to TRBD1 (6 bases). V lost 4 bases, J lost 7 bases, and 16 bases lay in between. In germline, CDR1 is KGHSH, CDR2 LQKENI. There are 14 residues in the CDR3. CDR3 sequence: CASSREQGWIEAFF. In DNA form, the CDR3 reads TGTGCCAGCTCACGAGAACAGGGATGGATTGAAGCTTTCTTT.

J is TRBJ2-1 and V is TRBV6-6; 8 bases agree with TRBD2. V dropped 2 bases and J dropped 8; count of bases not matched to a gene: 5. This CDR3 is 14 amino acids long. Per germline, CDR1 MNHNY and CDR2 SVGAGI (reference sequence). The CDR3 loop reads CASSYPGGSDEQFF. The CDR3 nucleotides are TGTGCCAGCAGTTACCCGGGGGGGTCGGATGAGCAGTTCTTC.

At least ten counts were recorded for this clonotype. The CDR3 loop is CASRKTGPPGETQYF. The CDR3 DNA sequence: TGTGCCAGCAGAAAAACGGGTCCCCCGGGGGAGACCCAGTACTTC. This rearrangement joins TRBV7-2 to TRBJ2-5; tentatively, D is TRBD2 (5 bases). V shed 6 bases and J shed 5 bases, with 19 bases lying between them. The CDR3 runs to 15 residues. CDR1 and CDR2 from the germline V gene are SGHTA and FQGNSA. Together with reference TRBV7-2 and TRBJ2-5, the CDR3 gives the full variable domain: GAGVSQSPSNKVTEKGKDVELRCDPISGHTALYWYRQSLGQGLEFLIYFQGNSAPDKSGLPSDRFSAERTGGSVSTLTIQRTQQEDSAVYLCASRKTGPPGETQYFGPGTRLLVL.

A word on this clonotype: With a much larger clone just one base away, this may be a read error. This chain joins TRBV20-1 and TRBJ2-5, with D maybe TRBD1 (6 bases). This CDR3 comprises 12 residues. CDR1 and CDR2 (germline): DFQATT, SNEGSKA (reference sequence). CDR3 in DNA: TGCAGGGCTAGAGAGGGGGTTGAGACCCAGTACTTC. It specifies CRAREGVETQYF.